The sequence of this T cell receptor (beta chain) was determined in a study of T-cell memory formation after mild COVID-19. Study observations and caveats: Largely, contracting CD4+ clones fell within CM and EM, and contracting CD8+ clones within EMRA.

The table lists this clonotype with many counts. Its antigen is unidentified. Using its own MiXCR run on the 5' RACE reads, TCRdb lists one record per CDR3 protein. The table shows some 300,000 distinct CDR3 sequences, with around a fifth occurring only once. There are 15 residues in the CDR3. Germline values: CDR1 MNHEY, CDR2 SVGAGI. Trimming pared 0 bases from V and 3 bases from J, leaving 10 bases between. J is TRBJ2-3 and V is TRBV6-5; no firm D call. This TCR was sampled from a man aged 18 to 29 who had mild COVID-19 (a few samples of this study predate the infection). Cell type and time point are not known. The sequencing sample was made of PBMCs or a T cell subset sorted from them (not recorded which). CDR3 sequence (DNA): TGTGCCAGCAGTTACTCCCTGAGGAGAACAGATACGCAGTATTTT. Protein product: CASSYSLRRTDTQYF.